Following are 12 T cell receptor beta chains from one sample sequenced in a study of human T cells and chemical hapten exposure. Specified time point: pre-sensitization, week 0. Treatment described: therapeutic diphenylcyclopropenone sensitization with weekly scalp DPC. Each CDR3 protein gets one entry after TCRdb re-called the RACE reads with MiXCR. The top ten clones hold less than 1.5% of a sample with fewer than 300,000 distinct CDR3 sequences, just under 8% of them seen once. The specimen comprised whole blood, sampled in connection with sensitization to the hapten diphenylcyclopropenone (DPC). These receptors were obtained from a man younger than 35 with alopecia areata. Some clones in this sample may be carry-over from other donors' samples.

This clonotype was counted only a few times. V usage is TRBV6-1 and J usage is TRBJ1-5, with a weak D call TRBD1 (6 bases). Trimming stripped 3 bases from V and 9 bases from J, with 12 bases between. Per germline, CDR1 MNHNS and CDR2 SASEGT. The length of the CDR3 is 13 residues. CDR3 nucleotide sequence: TGTGCCAGCAGTGACGCCACAGGGCCGCCCCAGCATTTT. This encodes CASSDATGPPQHF.

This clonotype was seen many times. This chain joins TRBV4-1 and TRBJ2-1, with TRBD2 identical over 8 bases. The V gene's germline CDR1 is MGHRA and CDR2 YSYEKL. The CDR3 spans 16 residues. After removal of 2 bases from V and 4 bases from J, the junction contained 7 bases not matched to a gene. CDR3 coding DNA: TGCGCCAGCAGCCAAATGAGCGGGGGAGGTTACAATGAGCAGTTCTTC. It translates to CASSQMSGGGYNEQFF.

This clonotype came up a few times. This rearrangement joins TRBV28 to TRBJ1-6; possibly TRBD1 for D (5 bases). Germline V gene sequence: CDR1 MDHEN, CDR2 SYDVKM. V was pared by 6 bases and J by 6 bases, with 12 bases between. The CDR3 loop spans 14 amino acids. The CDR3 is CASRGTETNSPLHF. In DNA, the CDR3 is TGTGCCAGCAGGGGGACGGAAACTAATTCACCCCTCCACTTT.

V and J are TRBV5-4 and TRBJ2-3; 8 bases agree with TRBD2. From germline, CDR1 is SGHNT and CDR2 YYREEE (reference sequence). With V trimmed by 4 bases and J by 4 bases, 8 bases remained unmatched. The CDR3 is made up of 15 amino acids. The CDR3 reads CASSRPGGPSDTQYF. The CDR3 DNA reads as TGTGCCAGCAGCCGACCGGGGGGGCCCTCAGATACGCAGTATTTT.

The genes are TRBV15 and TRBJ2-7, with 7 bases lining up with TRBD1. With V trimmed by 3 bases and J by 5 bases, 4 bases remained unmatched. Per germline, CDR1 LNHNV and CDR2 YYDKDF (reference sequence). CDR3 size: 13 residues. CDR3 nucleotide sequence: TGTGCCACCAGCAGGGACAGGTCCGACGAGCAGTACGTC. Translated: CATSRDRSDEQYV.

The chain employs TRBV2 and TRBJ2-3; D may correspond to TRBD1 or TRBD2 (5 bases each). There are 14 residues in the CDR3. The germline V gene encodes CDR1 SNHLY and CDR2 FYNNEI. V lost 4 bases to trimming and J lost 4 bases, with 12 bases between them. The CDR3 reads CASSAQGPADTQYF. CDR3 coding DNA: TGTGCCAGCAGTGCCCAGGGACCCGCAGATACGCAGTATTTT.

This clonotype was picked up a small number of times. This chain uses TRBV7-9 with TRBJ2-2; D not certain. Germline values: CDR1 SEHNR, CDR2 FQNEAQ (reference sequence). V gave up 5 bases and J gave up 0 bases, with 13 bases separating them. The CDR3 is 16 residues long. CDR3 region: CASSEPAKANTGELFF. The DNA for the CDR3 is TGTGCCAGCAGCGAACCAGCTAAAGCGAACACCGGGGAGCTGTTTTTT.

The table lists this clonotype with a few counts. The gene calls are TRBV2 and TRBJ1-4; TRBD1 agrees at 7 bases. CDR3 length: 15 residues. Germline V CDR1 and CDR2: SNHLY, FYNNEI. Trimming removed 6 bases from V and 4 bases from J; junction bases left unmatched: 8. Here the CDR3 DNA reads TGTGCCAGCAGCCGAGCCGGGACAGATAATGAAAAACTGTTTTTT. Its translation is CASSRAGTDNEKLFF.

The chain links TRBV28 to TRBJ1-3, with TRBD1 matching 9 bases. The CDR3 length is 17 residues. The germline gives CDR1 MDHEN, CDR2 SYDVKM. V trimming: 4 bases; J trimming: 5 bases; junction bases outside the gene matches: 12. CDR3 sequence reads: CASSYYRGRVNRNTIYF. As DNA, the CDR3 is TGTGCCAGCAGTTATTACAGGGGGCGCGTGAATCGAAACACCATATATTTT.

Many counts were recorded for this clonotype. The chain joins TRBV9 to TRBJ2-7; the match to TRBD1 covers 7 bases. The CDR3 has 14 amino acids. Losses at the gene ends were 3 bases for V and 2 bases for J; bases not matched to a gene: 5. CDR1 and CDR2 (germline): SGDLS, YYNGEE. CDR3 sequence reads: CASSAGTETYEQYF. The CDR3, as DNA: TGTGCCAGCAGCGCCGGGACAGAGACCTACGAGCAGTACTTC. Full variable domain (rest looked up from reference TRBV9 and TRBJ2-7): DSGVTQTPKHLITATGQRVTLRCSPRSGDLSVYWYQQSLDQGLQFLIQYYNGEERAKGNILERFSAQQFPDLHSELNLSSLELGDSALYFCASSAGTETYEQYFGPGTRLTVT.

The CDR3 sequence: CASSLATMYSSTIYF. The CDR3 DNA follows: TGCGCCAGCAGCCTGGCGACAATGTATAGCAGCACCATATATTTT. The rearrangement joins TRBV5-1 to TRBJ1-3; D is undetermined. This CDR3 is 15 amino acids long. The germline V and J ends were trimmed by 4 bases and 9 bases, with 20 bases remaining between them. Germline CDR1 reads SGHRS; CDR2 reads YFSETQ.

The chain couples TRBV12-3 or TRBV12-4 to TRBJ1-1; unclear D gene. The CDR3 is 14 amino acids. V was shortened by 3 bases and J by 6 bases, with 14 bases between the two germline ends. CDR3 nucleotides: TGTGCCAGCAGTTTGGGTCCGTTCGGAGCTGAAGCTTTCTTT. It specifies CASSLGPFGAEAFF.